The 26 T cell receptor beta chains below were found in one sample sequenced in a study of cytomegalovirus exposure and HLA in healthy donors. Both 60 Vbeta primers and 13 Jbeta primers went into the PCR. Clones were read by immunoSEQ multiplex PCR, and TCRdb kept only the in-frame ones, dropping some. This sample has 150,000 to 200,000 clones, with around 85% found just once. Sequencing was done on a sample of PBMCs. These receptors all stem from a man between 18 and 29 years old in good health and CMV-seropositive.

The CDR3: CASSATGTGGIQWGLTEAFF. CDR3 nucleotide sequence: TGCGCCAGCAGCGCAACCGGGACAGGGGGCATTCAATGGGGTTTGACTGAAGCTTTCTTT. The chain has TRBV5-1 and TRBJ1-1; 12 bases match TRBD1. V trimming: 4 bases; J trimming: 5 bases; junction bases outside the gene matches: 21. The germline V gene encodes CDR1 SGHRS and CDR2 YFSETQ. The CDR3 loop spans 20 amino acids. Complete variable domain (other parts from reference TRBV5-1 and TRBJ1-1): KAGVTQTPRYLIKTRGQQVTLSCSPISGHRSVSWYQQTPGQGLQFLFEYFSETQRNKGNFPGRFSGRQFSNSRSEMNVSTLELGDSALYLCASSATGTGGIQWGLTEAFFGQGTRLTVV.

The chain combines TRBV6-1 with TRBJ2-5; 9 bases match TRBD2. Germline V gene lookup returns CDR1 MNHNS and CDR2 SASEGT. There are 15 residues in the CDR3. The ends lost 4 bases at V and 1 base at J; junction bases unmatched: 4. The CDR3 DNA reads TGTGCCAGCAGTGTCCTAGCGGGGTTCCAAGAGACCCAGTACTTC. Protein product: CASSVLAGFQETQYF.

The chain employs TRBV6-1 and TRBJ1-4, with D tentatively TRBD1 (5 bases). The germline V gene encodes CDR1 MNHNS and CDR2 SASEGT. The V gene lost 10 bases and the J gene lost 8 bases, with 20 bases spanning the gap. This CDR3 is built from 14 residues. The CDR3 bases are TGTGCCACCCAAAATCTGGGACTGCGGGAAAAACTGTTTTTT. Translating it yields CATQNLGLREKLFF.

V is TRBV5-6 and J is TRBJ1-1, with 8 bases that match TRBD1. In germline, CDR1 is SGHDT, CDR2 YYEEEE. Trimming removed 1 base from V and 6 bases from J; junction bases left unmatched: 5. This CDR3 is built from 14 residues. The CDR3: CASSLNRGKPEAFF. The CDR3 nucleotides are TGTGCCAGCAGCTTGAACAGGGGGAAACCTGAAGCTTTCTTT.

This sequence joins TRBV5-1 and TRBJ1-2; D remains unclear. This CDR3 is built from 15 residues. Germline V gene sequence: CDR1 SGHRS, CDR2 YFSETQ. Trimming shortened V by 5 bases and J by 4 bases, and 18 bases separated the two germline ends. In DNA, the CDR3 is TGCGCCAGCAGTTTCTCGCAGGCGACGGCCTATGGCTACACCTTC. It encodes CASSFSQATAYGYTF.

The chain combines TRBV11-2 with TRBJ1-2; unclear D gene. CDR1 SGHAT and CDR2 FQNNGV come from the germline V gene. This CDR3 region has 12 residues. Trimming shortened V by 1 base and J by 5 bases, and 5 bases separated the two germline ends. CDR3 in amino acids: CASSLARYGYTF. The CDR3 DNA reads TGTGCCAGCAGCTTAGCCCGGTATGGCTACACCTTC.

The chain is built from TRBV7-9 and TRBJ1-5; D may be TRBD1 (6 bases). V was pared by 1 base and J by 2 bases, with 12 bases between. This CDR3 is built from 16 residues. CDR1 is SEHNR and CDR2 is FQNEAQ in the germline V gene (reference sequence). The DNA of the CDR3 is TGTGCCAGCAGCTTAGGGGCAGGGGCGGGCAATCAGCCCCAGCATTTT. Translation: CASSLGAGAGNQPQHF.

The chain carries TRBV10-3 and TRBJ1-6; D is unresolved. Germline-derived CDR1 and CDR2 are ENHRY and SYGVKD. Trimming left V 3 bases short and J 3 bases short, with 3 bases between. The CDR3 sequence is 13 residues long. The CDR3 is CAISDSYNSPLHF. DNA for the CDR3: TGTGCCATCAGTGACAGCTATAATTCACCCCTCCACTTT.

This clone was detected only a few times. V gene TRBV18 combines with J gene TRBJ2-1; D is perhaps TRBD1 (5 bases). The CDR3 length is 16 residues. Germline V gene data show CDR1 as KGHSH and CDR2 as LQKENI. V lost 2 bases and J 4 bases, leaving 15 bases between the germline ends. CDR3 bases: TGTGCCAGCTCACCAGGGGCCCTATCCCAATACAATGAGCAGTTCTTC. Its translation: CASSPGALSQYNEQFF.

The chain uses TRBV5-1 and TRBJ2-2; TRBD1 might be the D (5 bases). Germline CDR1 reads SGHRS; CDR2 reads YFSETQ. Trimming pared 4 bases from V and 2 bases from J, leaving 12 bases between. CDR3 length: 15 amino acids. The CDR3 nucleotides read TGCGCCAGCAGCCAGACCAGGGTTAACACCGGGGAGCTGTTTTTT. It specifies CASSQTRVNTGELFF.

The rearrangement uses TRBV27 and TRBJ2-5; 9 bases line up with TRBD1. With the DNA end fitting TRBJ2-7 better, the J assignment may be wrong. Germline-derived CDR1 and CDR2 are MNHEY and SMNVEV (reference sequence). The CDR3 has 14 amino acids. For the CDR3, the DNA is TGTGCCAGCAGCCAACAGGGGGCGGGTCACGAGCAGTACTTC. Translation gives CASSQQGAGHEQYF.

J is TRBJ1-4 and V is TRBV5-1; 8 nucleotides match TRBD1. The CDR3 is 17 amino acids. With 3 bases clipped from V and 5 bases from J, the junction kept 12 bases outside the gene matches. CDR1 is SGHRS, CDR2 YFSETQ, per germline. CDR3 sequence (DNA): TGCGCCAGCAGCTCATGGGGACAGGTCGGACCGAATGAAAAACTGTTTTTT. The encoded protein is CASSSWGQVGPNEKLFF.

The chain joins TRBV30 to TRBJ1-2; possible D gene TRBD1, 6 bases. The CDR3 has 14 residues. Germline V gives CDR1 GTSNPN, CDR2 SVGIG (reference sequence). V lost 0 bases and J lost 5, with 13 bases in between. CDR3 region: CAWSVNREVYGYTF. DNA of the CDR3: TGTGCCTGGAGTGTAAACAGGGAAGTATATGGCTACACCTTC.

The chain links TRBV6-5 to TRBJ1-1; 8 positions agree with TRBD1. The CDR3 runs to 14 residues. V lost 3 bases to trimming and J lost 1 base; unmatched junction nucleotides: 1. Per germline, CDR1 MNHEY and CDR2 SVGAGI. For the CDR3, the DNA is TGTGCCAGCAGTTATACAGGGGGGAACACTGAAGCTTTCTTT. This codes for CASSYTGGNTEAFF.

The gene calls are TRBV18 and TRBJ1-2, with a weak D call TRBD1 (5 bases). The CDR3 is 13 amino acids. Trimming took off 3 bases at V and 8 bases at J, with 13 bases between the two ends. CDR1 KGHSH and CDR2 LQKENI come from the germline V gene. The CDR3 coding sequence is TGTGCCAGCTCACCTACCCAGGGCGAAGGCTACACCTTC. It yields the protein CASSPTQGEGYTF.

The rearrangement joins TRBV6-5 to TRBJ1-1; D gene ambiguous. CDR1 is MNHEY and CDR2 is SVGAGI in the germline V gene. The CDR3 is 13 amino acids. V shed 2 bases and J shed 6 bases, with 10 bases lying between them. CDR3 sequence reads: CASSYRDMPEAFF. CDR3 nucleotide sequence: TGTGCCAGCAGTTACCGGGATATGCCTGAAGCTTTCTTT.

This clone appeared once. This chain joins TRBV9 and TRBJ1-2; 7 bases line up with TRBD1. Unmatched junction bases numbered 5, after V lost 0 bases and J lost 6 bases. Germline V gene data show CDR1 as SGDLS and CDR2 as YYNGEE. The length of the CDR3 is 14 residues. CDR3 nucleotide sequence: TGTGCCAGCAGCGTAGTCAGGGGGGCGGATGGCTACACCTTC. This codes for CASSVVRGADGYTF.

The chain joins TRBV30 to TRBJ2-7; perhaps TRBD2 as D (5 bases). The V end was cut by 1 base, the J end by 3 bases, with 7 bases between. The CDR3 is 12 amino acids. Germline V CDR1 and CDR2: GTSNPN, SVGIG (reference sequence). The CDR3 sequence is CAWSAEGYEQYF. Here the CDR3 DNA reads TGTGCCTGGAGTGCCGAGGGCTACGAGCAGTACTTC.

The J gene is TRBJ2-7, the V gene TRBV6-5; tentative D call: TRBD1 (7 bases). Germline values: CDR1 MNHEY, CDR2 SVGAGI. Trimming left V 2 bases short and J 4 bases short, with 12 bases between. The CDR3 covers 14 residues. In DNA, the CDR3 is TGTGCCAGCAGTTACGCACAGGGGAGGTACGAGCAGTACTTC. This gives the protein CASSYAQGRYEQYF.

This chain links TRBV5-4 with TRBJ1-1, with a possible D match to TRBD1 (5 bases). V was clipped by 4 bases and J by 0 bases, with 10 bases between them. Germline V gene data show CDR1 as SGHNT and CDR2 as YYREEE (reference sequence). This CDR3 contains 14 residues. CDR3 region: CASSPGLMNTEAFF. The CDR3 DNA reads TGTGCCAGCAGCCCGGGACTGATGAACACTGAAGCTTTCTTT.

This clone was recorded once. The chain carries TRBV5-8 and TRBJ1-4; D not certain. CDR1 is SGHTS, CDR2 YDEGEE, per germline. With 0 bases removed from V and 2 bases from J, the gap between germline ends came to 17 bases. CDR3 length: 18 residues. The CDR3 nucleotides read TGTGCCAGCAGCTTGGATTTGCGGATCCAAACTACTAATGAAAAACTGTTTTTT. As protein: CASSLDLRIQTTNEKLFF.

The chain joins TRBV30 to TRBJ1-5; 8 bases are shared with TRBD1. CDR3 size: 13 residues. The trim removed 3 bases at V and 9 bases at J, leaving 7 bases unmatched. Germline CDR1 is GTSNPN and CDR2 is SVGIG (reference sequence). CDR3 sequence (DNA): TGTGCCTGGAGAGACAGGGGAGACGGGCCCCAGCATTTT. This encodes CAWRDRGDGPQHF.

This clone appeared once. The rearrangement uses TRBV5-6 and TRBJ2-2; TRBD1 might be the D (6 bases). Germline loops: CDR1 SGHDT, CDR2 YYEEEE. This CDR3 is built from 14 residues. V gave up 4 bases and J gave up 8 bases, with 15 bases separating them. CDR3: CASSLSLGQGELFF. CDR3 bases: TGTGCCAGCAGCCTCTCCCTCGGACAGGGGGAGCTGTTTTTT. Full variable domain (missing parts from reference TRBV5-6 and TRBJ2-2): DAGVTQSPTHLIKTRGQQVTLRCSPKSGHDTVSWYQQALGQGPQFIFQYYEEEERQRGNFPDRFSGHQFPNYSSELNVNALLLGDSALYLCASSLSLGQGELFFGEGSRLTVL.

As to this clone: Additional DNA sequences in this sample encode the identical CDR3. This chain connects TRBV9 to TRBJ2-7; the D gene is possibly TRBD1 (5 bases). Germline V lookup: CDR1 SGDLS, CDR2 YYNGEE. The length of the CDR3 is 14 residues. With 0 bases removed from V and 2 bases from J, the gap between germline ends came to 9 bases. The CDR3 sequence is CASSVGQGAYEQYF. DNA of the CDR3: TGTGCCAGCAGCGTAGGGCAGGGCGCCTACGAGCAGTACTTC.

The chain employs TRBV15 and TRBJ2-2; no definite D call. Trimming cost V 0 bases and J 4 bases, with 6 bases left between them. CDR1 and CDR2 (germline): LNHNV, YYDKDF (reference sequence). The CDR3 is 14 residues long. The CDR3 reads CATSRDRGTGELFF. CDR3 nucleotide sequence: TGTGCCACCAGCAGAGATCGCGGCACCGGGGAGCTGTTTTTT.

The chain links TRBV4-3 to TRBJ2-1; tentatively, D is TRBD1 (6 bases). Trimming removed 4 bases at V and 6 bases at J, with 16 bases between. Germline values: CDR1 LGHNA, CDR2 YSLEER. This CDR3 has 15 residues. The CDR3: CASSPLTGPGNEQFF. CDR3 bases: TGCGCCAGCAGCCCTCTTACAGGGCCGGGCAATGAGCAGTTCTTC.